The 21 T cell receptor beta chains presented below share a single source sample, sequenced in a study of blood T cell repertoires in COVID-19. TCRdb's table, derived via immunoSEQ multiplex PCR, lists solely in-frame clones and lacks some. This table has around 260,000 clones, around 84% appearing once. Input material: peripheral blood. The receptors here all came from a woman aged 60-70 years with COVID-19, enrolled during active disease.

The chain carries TRBV5-4 and TRBJ1-2; D call uncertain. The CDR3 contains 11 residues. Trimming removed 2 bases at V and 8 bases at J, with 7 bases between. The germline V gene encodes CDR1 SGHNT and CDR2 YYREEE (reference sequence). The CDR3 loop is CASSFREGYTF. The CDR3 DNA follows: TGTGCCAGCAGCTTTCGAGAGGGCTACACCTTC. Together with reference TRBV5-4 and TRBJ1-2, the CDR3 gives the full variable domain: ETGVTQSPTHLIKTRGQQVTLRCSSQSGHNTVSWYQQALGQGPQFIFQYYREEENGRGNFPPRFSGLQFPNYSSELNVNALELDDSALYLCASSFREGYTFGSGTRLTVV.

The chain joins TRBV12-3 or TRBV12-4 to TRBJ2-5, with 8 bases lining up with TRBD2. J lost 5 bases, V lost 7 bases, and 6 bases had no gene match. This CDR3 contains 13 residues. The CDR3 DNA follows: TGTGCCAGCATCCTCCGGGAGGGGGAGACCCAGTACTTC. Protein sequence: CASILREGETQYF.

J is TRBJ1-1 and V is TRBV27; weak D call: TRBD1 (5 bases). V was trimmed by 1 base and J by 5 bases, leaving 14 bases between them. This CDR3 region has 15 residues. CDR1 and CDR2 (germline): MNHEY, SMNVEV (reference sequence). The CDR3 nucleotides are TGTGCCAGCAGTTTATACGGGGGTGGTTGGACTGAAGCTTTCTTT. Its translation: CASSLYGGGWTEAFF.

This clone was recorded a few times. This chain connects TRBV11-1 to TRBJ2-1; the D gene is possibly TRBD2 (5 bases). This CDR3 comprises 15 residues. Germline-derived CDR1 and CDR2 are SGHAT and FQDESV (reference sequence). V was clipped by 2 bases and J by 5 bases, with 13 bases between them. This CDR3 reads CASSLFRGLNNEQFF. CDR3 in DNA: TGTGCCAGCAGCTTATTCCGCGGACTCAACAATGAGCAGTTCTTC.

This clone was counted once. The chain links TRBV19 to TRBJ1-1, with 12 nucleotides matching TRBD1. V shed 4 bases and J 5 bases; nucleotides not matched to a gene: 8. The CDR3 contains 16 residues. The germline V gene encodes CDR1 LNHDA and CDR2 SQIVND (reference sequence). Here the CDR3 reads CASSRDRGPSVTEAFF. The CDR3 DNA sequence: TGTGCCAGTAGTAGGGACAGGGGGCCTTCGGTGACTGAAGCTTTCTTT.

V is TRBV5-8 and J is TRBJ1-4; D might be TRBD1 (5 bases). Trimming removed 4 bases from V and 3 bases from J, with 13 bases in between. The V gene's germline CDR1 is SGHTS and CDR2 YDEGEE. This CDR3 spans 15 amino acids. For the CDR3, the DNA is TGTGCCAGCAGCCGGGGGACGGGTGCTAATGAAAAACTGTTTTTT. Translating gives CASSRGTGANEKLFF. The complete variable domain, with remaining parts taken from reference TRBV5-8 and TRBJ1-4, reads EAGVTQSPTHLIKTRGQQATLRCSPISGHTSVYWYQQALGLGLQFLLWYDEGEERNRGNFPPRFSGRQFPNYSSELNVNALELEDSALYLCASSRGTGANEKLFFGSGTQLSVL.

In nucleotides, the CDR3 is TGTGCCAGTAGTCGGGTGAACACTGAAGCTTTCTTT. It translates to CASSRVNTEAFF. The chain couples TRBV19 to TRBJ1-1; D is ambiguous. The germline V gene encodes CDR1 LNHDA and CDR2 SQIVND (reference sequence). Trimming removed 5 bases from V and 0 bases from J, with 4 bases in between. The length of the CDR3 is 12 residues.

This clone was detected ten times or more. This rearrangement joins TRBV2 to TRBJ1-2; TRBD1 matches 8 bases. Germline loops: CDR1 SNHLY, CDR2 FYNNEI. J was trimmed by 1 base and V by 3 bases; bases with no gene match: 10. The length of the CDR3 is 17 residues. Here the CDR3 reads CASSEVIWTGNNYGYTF. The CDR3 DNA sequence: TGTGCCAGCAGTGAGGTGATTTGGACAGGGAATAACTATGGCTACACCTTC.

CDR3: CASSLVSGDGYTF. The CDR3 DNA follows: TGTGCCAGCAGCTTAGTATCAGGGGACGGCTACACCTTC. The rearrangement links TRBV11-2 to TRBJ1-2; a weak D match, TRBD1 (6 bases). V lost 1 base and J 8 bases, leaving 11 bases between the germline ends. Germline V gene lookup returns CDR1 SGHAT and CDR2 FQNNGV. The CDR3 spans 13 residues.

The chain recombines TRBV28 with TRBJ2-3, with TRBD2 identical over 7 bases. Germline values: CDR1 MDHEN, CDR2 SYDVKM. V dropped 2 bases and J dropped 4; count of bases not matched to a gene: 9. The CDR3 extends over 16 amino acids. This CDR3 is CASSLLGGRAADTQYF. CDR3 nucleotides: TGTGCCAGCAGTTTACTTGGTGGGAGGGCTGCAGATACGCAGTATTTT. The complete variable domain, with remaining parts taken from reference TRBV28 and TRBJ2-3, reads DVKVTQSSRYLVKRTGEKVFLECVQDMDHENMFWYRQDPGLGLRLIYFSYDVKMKEKGDIPEGYSVSREKKERFSLILESASTNQTSMYLCASSLLGGRAADTQYFGPGTRLTVL.

The V gene is TRBV5-1, the J gene TRBJ2-7; D is undetermined. Trimming stripped 4 bases from V and 3 bases from J, with 14 bases between. CDR3 size: 14 residues. CDR1 and CDR2 (germline): SGHRS, YFSETQ. The CDR3 spells CASSRDRINYEQYF. CDR3 sequence (DNA): TGCGCCAGCAGCCGAGATAGAATAAACTACGAGCAGTACTTC.

The chain combines TRBV5-5 with TRBJ2-2, with a possible D match to TRBD2 (7 bases). Germline CDR1 and CDR2: SGHKS and YYEKEE (reference sequence). V was shortened by 5 bases and J by 6 bases, with 20 bases between the two germline ends. This CDR3 is built from 16 residues. In DNA, the CDR3 is TGTGCCAGCAGGAGGGAGGGGGAGATCTTCGCCGGGGAGCTGTTTTTT. Translation: CASRREGEIFAGELFF.

The chain recombines TRBV6-7 with TRBJ2-7; 9 bases are a match to TRBD2. TRBV6-7 is an open reading frame whose function is uncertain. The CDR3 covers 18 residues. Trimming cost V 0 bases and J 4 bases; bases outside gene matches: 13. The CDR3: CASSYSSGSGGWNYEQYF. CDR3 sequence (DNA): TGTGCCAGCAGTTACTCTAGCGGGAGTGGGGGCTGGAATTACGAGCAGTACTTC.

The rearrangement uses TRBV5-1 and TRBJ2-1, with 11 positions matching TRBD1. Trimming removed 3 bases from V and 1 base from J; junction bases left unmatched: 6. The CDR3 spans 17 residues. Looked up from germline, CDR1 is SGHRS and CDR2 is YFSETQ. The CDR3 protein is CASSSRTGGWSYNEQFF. CDR3 nucleotide sequence: TGCGCCAGCAGCTCCCGGACAGGGGGCTGGTCCTACAATGAGCAGTTCTTC.

The chain uses TRBV28 and TRBJ2-7; tentatively, D is TRBD1 (5 bases). CDR1 and CDR2 from the germline V gene are MDHEN and SYDVKM. Trimming left V 5 bases short and J 3 bases short, with 14 bases between. This CDR3 contains 14 residues. The CDR3 loop is CASSEIQEDYEQYF. The CDR3 DNA sequence: TGTGCCAGCAGTGAAATACAGGAAGACTACGAGCAGTACTTC.

This clone has more than one count but fewer than ten. The V gene is TRBV7-2, the J gene TRBJ2-2; 13 bases are a match to TRBD2. The V and J ends lost 5 bases and 4 bases, in that order; junction bases with no gene match: 13. Germline V gene data show CDR1 as SGHTA and CDR2 as FQGNSA. The CDR3 runs 19 residues. In nucleotides, the CDR3 is TGTGCCAGCAGCCGGACTAGCGGGAGCCTACGGGGGGTCACCGGGGAGCTGTTTTTT. As protein: CASSRTSGSLRGVTGELFF. The whole variable domain, filled in from reference TRBV7-2 and TRBJ2-2, reads GAGVSQSPSNKVTEKGKDVELRCDPISGHTALYWYRQSLGQGLEFLIYFQGNSAPDKSGLPSDRFSAERTGGSVSTLTIQRTQQEDSAVYLCASSRTSGSLRGVTGELFFGEGSRLTVL.

The V and J genes are TRBV11-2 and TRBJ1-1; no definite D call. CDR1 is SGHAT, CDR2 FQNNGV, per germline. V was shortened by 4 bases and J by 0 bases, with 15 bases between the two germline ends. The CDR3 totals 16 residues. The DNA for the CDR3 is TGTGCCAGCAGCTCTTACAAAGAAACCCTGAACACTGAAGCTTTCTTT. It is translated as CASSSYKETLNTEAFF.

The CDR3 DNA follows: TGTGCCAGCAGCCGGACAGGTTCGAACACTGAAGCTTTCTTT. As protein: CASSRTGSNTEAFF. V gene TRBV7-9 combines with J gene TRBJ1-1; 7 bases are a match to TRBD1. The CDR3 runs 14 residues. With V trimmed by 5 bases and J by 1 base, 4 bases remained unmatched. Germline V CDR1 and CDR2: SEHNR, FQNEAQ (reference sequence).

J is TRBJ1-4 and V is TRBV6-5; maybe TRBD1 (5 bases). The germline CDR1 and CDR2 sequences are MNHEY and SVGAGI. The CDR3 covers 12 residues. Trimming stripped 7 bases from V and 11 bases from J, with 14 bases between. The CDR3 sequence: CASTHGGVKLFF. CDR3 DNA sequence: TGTGCCAGCACCCATGGAGGGGTGAAACTGTTTTTT.

This clone was seen a handful of times. The V and J genes are TRBV28 and TRBJ1-5; 8 nucleotides agree with TRBD1. Germline loops: CDR1 MDHEN, CDR2 SYDVKM. The CDR3 spans 15 residues. The V gene end was trimmed by 5 bases and the J gene end by 1 base; junction bases not matched to a gene: 4. CDR3 nucleotide sequence: TGTGCCAGCAGTCCGGACAGGGTAAGCAATCAGCCCCAGCATTTT. Protein sequence: CASSPDRVSNQPQHF.

CDR3 region: CASSPGQGKEASGNTIYF. The CDR3 nucleotides are TGTGCCAGCTCACCGGGACAGGGTAAAGAAGCATCTGGAAACACCATATATTTT. The chain uses TRBV18 and TRBJ1-3; TRBD1 agrees at 9 bases. Germline assignment: CDR1 KGHSH and CDR2 LQKENI. This CDR3 region has 18 residues. The V and J ends lost 3 bases and 1 base, in that order; junction bases with no gene match: 10.